Shown below are 32 T cell receptor beta chains from a single sample sequenced in a study of blood T cell repertoires in COVID-19. Clones were read by immunoSEQ multiplex PCR, and TCRdb kept only the in-frame ones, dropping some. The data show about 69,000 clones, over 75% seen once. The sequencing sample was made of peripheral blood. These receptors all come from an older man with acute or convalescent COVID-19.

On this clone itself: Other nucleotide sequences from this sample produce the same CDR3. The chain joins TRBV5-1 to TRBJ1-2; 9 bases line up with TRBD1. CDR1 and CDR2 (germline): SGHRS, YFSETQ. J was trimmed by 7 bases and V by 0 bases; bases with no gene match: 1. The CDR3 runs 13 residues. The CDR3 region has the DNA TGCGCCAGCAGCTTGGAGGACAGGGGTGGCTACACCTTC. Its translation: CASSLEDRGGYTF.

This rearrangement joins TRBV4-1 to TRBJ1-2; the D gene is possibly TRBD1 (6 bases). The V gene lost 1 base and the J gene lost 4 bases, with 13 bases spanning the gap. The CDR3 length is 15 residues. Germline values: CDR1 MGHRA, CDR2 YSYEKL. Here the CDR3 DNA reads TGCGCCAGCAGCCAAGGCCAGGGGTCGGGCTATGGCTACACCTTC. Its translation is CASSQGQGSGYGYTF.

The gene calls are TRBV5-1 and TRBJ2-5, with D possibly matching TRBD1 (6 bases). Per germline, CDR1 SGHRS and CDR2 YFSETQ. The CDR3 covers 14 residues. With 0 bases removed from V and 2 bases from J, the gap between germline ends came to 8 bases. Here the CDR3 reads CASSLAGQQETQYF. The CDR3 DNA is TGCGCCAGCAGCTTGGCCGGACAGCAAGAGACCCAGTACTTC.

This chain connects TRBV5-1 to TRBJ2-5; 10 bases line up with TRBD1. This CDR3 has 17 amino acids. The germline V gene has CDR1 SGHRS and CDR2 YFSETQ. The V and J ends lost 1 base and 4 bases, in that order; junction bases with no gene match: 10. CDR3 region: CASSLSPTGGNGETQYF. CDR3 in DNA: TGCGCCAGCAGCTTGTCCCCGACAGGGGGCAACGGAGAGACCCAGTACTTC.

V gene TRBV4-1 combines with J gene TRBJ2-7, with D perhaps matching TRBD1 (6 bases). Germline V gene lookup returns CDR1 MGHRA and CDR2 YSYEKL. Trimming shortened V by 5 bases and J by 1 base, and 18 bases separated the two germline ends. There are 16 residues in the CDR3. The CDR3 region is CASSRVAWDTSYEQYF. The CDR3 nucleotides read TGCGCCAGCAGCAGGGTCGCTTGGGACACGTCCTACGAGCAGTACTTC.

The chain has TRBV27 and TRBJ2-6; 10 bases are shared with TRBD1. The CDR3 loop spans 18 amino acids. The trim removed 5 bases at V and 3 bases at J, leaving 10 bases unmatched. Germline values: CDR1 MNHEY, CDR2 SMNVEV (reference sequence). The CDR3 loop is CASSPTGQGEFGANVLTF. The CDR3, as DNA: TGTGCCAGCAGTCCAACAGGACAGGGGGAATTTGGGGCCAACGTCCTGACTTTC.

The rearrangement uses TRBV5-4 and TRBJ1-6; TRBD1 might be the D (5 bases). The CDR3 runs to 17 residues. Per germline, CDR1 SGHNT and CDR2 YYREEE (reference sequence). Trimming stripped 4 bases from V and 2 bases from J, with 16 bases between. The CDR3 sequence is CASSQPQRGPYNSPLHF. CDR3 bases: TGTGCCAGCAGCCAACCCCAAAGGGGCCCCTATAATTCACCCCTCCACTTT.

The chain is built from TRBV29-1 and TRBJ2-5; D is possibly TRBD2 (6 bases). Germline V lookup: CDR1 SQVTM, CDR2 ANQGSEA. Trimming took 4 bases from V and 4 from J, leaving 25 bases between them. The CDR3 loop spans 17 amino acids. The CDR3 nucleotides read TGCAGCGTTGGAGGGTGGGTGGCGGGATCCTCCGGAGAGACCCAGTACTTC. Its protein product is CSVGGWVAGSSGETQYF.

This chain joins TRBV11-3 and TRBJ2-2; 9 bases are shared with TRBD1. Germline trimming cut 5 bases from V and 1 base from J; bases unmatched to any gene: 2. This CDR3 has 15 amino acids. Germline-derived CDR1 and CDR2 are SGHNT and YENEEA. The DNA for the CDR3 is TGTGCCAGCAGCCGGACAGGGGAGAACACCGGGGAGCTGTTTTTT. It specifies CASSRTGENTGELFF.

The chain joins TRBV11-2 to TRBJ2-7; the match to TRBD1 covers 7 bases. The germline CDR1 and CDR2 sequences are SGHAT and FQNNGV. V gave up 5 bases and J gave up 0 bases; unmatched junction bases: 10. The length of the CDR3 is 16 residues. The CDR3 sequence is CASSPHRTGGSYEQYF. DNA of the CDR3: TGTGCCAGCAGCCCCCACCGGACAGGAGGCTCCTACGAGCAGTACTTC.

The CDR3 region has the DNA TGTGCCAGCAGTGGAGGTACAACCCCGACTGGTGGCTACACCTTC. This sequence encodes CASSGGTTPTGGYTF. The V and J genes are TRBV2 and TRBJ1-2; the D is unclear. The CDR3 is 15 residues long. V lost 4 bases and J 7 bases, leaving 19 bases between the germline ends. The germline CDR1 and CDR2 sequences are SNHLY and FYNNEI.

This clone came up a few times. J is TRBJ1-4 and V is TRBV4-1; the match to TRBD1 covers 10 bases. The germline V gene encodes CDR1 MGHRA and CDR2 YSYEKL. This CDR3 has 16 amino acids. With V trimmed by 1 base and J by 8 bases, 7 bases remained unmatched. DNA of the CDR3: TGCGCCAGCAGCCAAGGACCGGGACAGGGGAGGGAAAAACTGTTTTTT. This encodes CASSQGPGQGREKLFF.

The genes are TRBV11-2 and TRBJ2-5; 9 bases line up with TRBD2. Losses at the gene ends were 1 base for V and 5 bases for J; bases not matched to a gene: 2. CDR3 length: 14 amino acids. Germline assignment: CDR1 SGHAT and CDR2 FQNNGV. CDR3 residues: CASSLGAGGETQYF. DNA for the CDR3: TGTGCCAGCAGCTTAGGAGCGGGAGGCGAGACCCAGTACTTC. Using reference TRBV11-2 and TRBJ2-5 for the parts outside the CDR3, the full variable domain is EAGVAQSPRYKIIEKRQSVAFWCNPISGHATLYWYQQILGQGPKLLIQFQNNGVVDDSQLPKDRFSAERLKGVDSTLKIQPAKLEDSAVYLCASSLGAGGETQYFGPGTRLLVL.

The chain employs TRBV27 and TRBJ2-7; 8 bases fit TRBD2. CDR1 MNHEY and CDR2 SMNVEV come from the germline V gene (reference sequence). The V segment lost 8 bases and the J segment 6 bases; nucleotides outside the gene matches: 15. This CDR3 has 15 amino acids. The CDR3: CASSGGNVNEAEQYF. The CDR3 DNA reads as TGTGCCAGCTCGGGGGGGAATGTCAATGAGGCCGAGCAGTACTTC.

V is TRBV5-1 and J is TRBJ1-5; TRBD1 might be the D (6 bases). The germline V and J ends were trimmed by 4 bases and 3 bases, with 14 bases remaining between them. Looked up from germline, CDR1 is SGHRS and CDR2 is YFSETQ. The CDR3 totals 15 residues. The CDR3 is CASSPLGGSNQPQHF. The CDR3 nucleotides read TGCGCCAGCAGCCCCTTAGGGGGATCCAATCAGCCCCAGCATTTT.

V is TRBV9 and J is TRBJ2-2, with D maybe TRBD2 (6 bases). The V end was cut by 2 bases, the J end by 3 bases, with 11 bases between. The CDR3 length is 15 residues. Germline V gives CDR1 SGDLS, CDR2 YYNGEE. The CDR3 sequence is CASSVGGGHTGELFF. CDR3 bases: TGTGCCAGCAGCGTCGGAGGAGGGCACACCGGGGAGCTGTTTTTT.

The V and J genes are TRBV5-1 and TRBJ2-1; 7 bases are shared with TRBD2. The CDR3 consists of 13 residues. The V and J ends lost 1 base and 12 bases, in that order; junction bases with no gene match: 7. The germline V gene encodes CDR1 SGHRS and CDR2 YFSETQ. The CDR3 is CASSLNQREGQFF. CDR3 coding DNA: TGCGCCAGCAGCTTGAACCAGCGGGAAGGGCAGTTCTTC.

The chain links TRBV21-1 to TRBJ2-1; the DNA was not compared with TRBD2, the D call given in the table. TRBV21-1 is a listed pseudogene. The CDR3 extends over 18 amino acids. Here the CDR3 DNA reads TGTGCCAGCAGCAAAGCGCGGGGTAGCGGGAGAACCTACAATGAGCAGTTCTTC. Translating it yields CASSKARGSGRTYNEQFF.

This chain connects TRBV19 to TRBJ2-7; D ambiguous. The CDR3 has 13 amino acids. Between the trimmed V and J ends, which lost 6 bases and 0 bases, there was a span of 9 bases. Germline assignment: CDR1 LNHDA and CDR2 SQIVND (reference sequence). In DNA form, the CDR3 reads TGTGCCAGTAGCCGCCCGGGCTCCTACGAGCAGTACTTC. Its protein is CASSRPGSYEQYF. The full variable domain, with the rest looked up from reference TRBV19 and TRBJ2-7, is DGGITQSPKYLFRKEGQNVTLSCEQNLNHDAMYWYRQDPGQGLRLIYYSQIVNDFQKGDIAEGYSVSREKKESFPLTVTSAQKNPTAFYLCASSRPGSYEQYFGPGTRLTVT.

This chain joins TRBV5-1 and TRBJ2-7; D is unclear. CDR1 and CDR2 from the germline V gene are SGHRS and YFSETQ. V dropped 1 base and J dropped 3 bases, with 14 bases sitting between them. The CDR3 runs 15 residues. The CDR3 region has the DNA TGCGCCAGCAGCTTGAGCATTTCCCAATACTACGAGCAGTACTTC. Translating it yields CASSLSISQYYEQYF.

V gene TRBV7-6 combines with J gene TRBJ2-2, with D maybe TRBD2 (6 bases). Germline loops: CDR1 SGHVS, CDR2 FNYEAQ. CDR3 size: 13 residues. The CDR3 protein is CVVGGINAGELFF. The CDR3 region has the DNA TGTGTGGTGGGCGGGATAAATGCCGGGGAGCTGTTTTTT. Using reference TRBV7-6 and TRBJ2-2 for the parts outside the CDR3, the full variable domain is GAGVSQSPRYKVTKRGQDVALRCDPISGHVSLYWYRQALGQGPEFLTYFNYEAQQDKSGLPNDRFSAERPEGSISTLTIQRTEQRDSAMYRCVVGGINAGELFFGEGSRLTVL.

The J gene is TRBJ2-3, the V gene TRBV5-6; 8 bases are shared with TRBD1. V lost 5 bases, J lost 1 base, and 12 bases stayed unmatched. The CDR3 runs to 17 residues. Germline lookup yields CDR1 SGHDT and CDR2 YYEEEE. CDR3 in amino acids: CASRLNPGGLGTDTQYF. DNA for the CDR3: TGTGCCAGCAGGCTGAACCCAGGGGGCTTGGGCACAGATACGCAGTATTTT.

The V and J genes are TRBV7-2 and TRBJ1-2, with D tentatively TRBD1 (5 bases). Trimming shortened V by 8 bases and J by 10 bases, and 17 bases separated the two germline ends. In germline, CDR1 is SGHTA, CDR2 FQGNSA. The CDR3 consists of 12 residues. The CDR3 region is CASSQPTVPYTF. The CDR3, as DNA: TGTGCCAGCTCCCAGCCGACAGTTCCCTACACCTTC.

V gene TRBV3-1 (or the pseudogene TRBV3-2) combines with J gene TRBJ1-1, with D possibly matching TRBD1 (6 bases). The CDR3 totals 15 residues. V was clipped by 1 base and J by 1 base, with 10 bases between them. The germline gives CDR1 LGHDT, CDR2 YNNKEL (reference sequence). The CDR3 DNA sequence: TGTGCCAGCAGCCAAGGGATAGGGGGGAACACTGAAGCTTTCTTT. Its translation is CASSQGIGGNTEAFF.

This clone was counted once. V is TRBV4-3 and J is TRBJ1-3; D ambiguous. V lost 4 bases and J 1 base, leaving 14 bases between the germline ends. CDR3 length equals 16 residues. Germline CDR1 LGHNA, CDR2 YSLEER. CDR3 loop: CASSRGVSGSGNTIYF. CDR3 coding DNA: TGCGCCAGCAGCCGGGGAGTTTCGGGTTCTGGAAACACCATATATTTT.

In nucleotides, the CDR3 is TGTGCCAGCAGCGGGGACTCCTCGGGAGGTGGCTACGAGCAGTACTTC. Translated, it gives CASSGDSSGGGYEQYF. The chain recombines TRBV9 with TRBJ2-7; 7 nucleotides agree with TRBD2. Looked up from germline, CDR1 is SGDLS and CDR2 is YYNGEE. Losses at the gene ends were 3 bases for V and 3 bases for J; bases not matched to a gene: 12. The CDR3 loop spans 16 amino acids.

V and J are TRBV27 and TRBJ1-4, with 9 bases identical to TRBD1. CDR1 is MNHEY and CDR2 is SMNVEV in the germline V gene (reference sequence). The CDR3 covers 14 residues. The V gene end was trimmed by 3 bases and the J gene end by 7 bases; junction bases not matched to a gene: 3. CDR3 in amino acids: CASSLTGGGEKLFF. The CDR3 bases are TGTGCCAGCAGTTTGACAGGGGGTGGTGAAAAACTGTTTTTT.

V usage is TRBV28 and J usage is TRBJ1-1; D may be TRBD1 (5 bases). Trimming pared 4 bases from V and 4 bases from J, leaving 16 bases between. CDR1 is MDHEN and CDR2 is SYDVKM in the germline V gene. The CDR3 loop spans 15 amino acids. CDR3 residues: CASSSPSGRSTEAFF. As DNA, the CDR3 is TGTGCCAGCAGTTCCCCTTCAGGGAGGAGCACTGAAGCTTTCTTT.

The rearrangement links TRBV5-1 to TRBJ2-2; TRBD2 matches at 9 bases. The germline V gene has CDR1 SGHRS and CDR2 YFSETQ. J gave up 5 bases and V 5 bases, and 13 bases lay outside the gene matches. CDR3 size: 17 residues. CDR3 nucleotides: TGCGCCAGCAGTTCTGCCGCTGGACTAGCGCCTACCGGGGAGCTGTTTTTT. Amino acids: CASSSAAGLAPTGELFF.

The chain recombines TRBV18 with TRBJ2-7; TRBD1 matches at 8 bases. The V gene's germline CDR1 is KGHSH and CDR2 LQKENI. The ends lost 3 bases at V and 3 bases at J; junction bases unmatched: 10. CDR3 length: 16 amino acids. The CDR3 nucleotides read TGTGCCAGCTCACCCTATCCGGGACAGGCGAACTACGAGCAGTACTTC. Protein: CASSPYPGQANYEQYF.

This chain joins TRBV5-6 and TRBJ1-1; weak D call: TRBD1 (5 bases). Germline V gene sequence: CDR1 SGHDT, CDR2 YYEEEE. The CDR3 covers 12 residues. Trimming took off 6 bases at V and 4 bases at J, with 10 bases between the two ends. CDR3 DNA: TGTGCCAGCACCCGGGGGGGCACTGAAGCTTTCTTT. Amino acid sequence: CASTRGGTEAFF. Full variable domain (rest looked up from reference TRBV5-6 and TRBJ1-1): DAGVTQSPTHLIKTRGQQVTLRCSPKSGHDTVSWYQQALGQGPQFIFQYYEEEERQRGNFPDRFSGHQFPNYSSELNVNALLLGDSALYLCASTRGGTEAFFGQGTRLTVV.

The chain employs TRBV18 and TRBJ2-7; the match to TRBD2 covers 16 bases. Looked up from germline, CDR1 is KGHSH and CDR2 is LQKENI. The ends lost 1 base at V and 6 bases at J; junction bases unmatched: 3. The CDR3 has 16 amino acids. This CDR3 is CASSPQGLAGGTEQYF. The CDR3 DNA reads as TGTGCCAGCTCACCACAGGGACTAGCGGGAGGGACCGAGCAGTACTTC. Looking up the rest from reference TRBV18 and TRBJ2-7 gives the full variable domain: NAGVMQNPRHLVRRRGQEARLRCSPMKGHSHVYWYRQLPEEGLKFMVYLQKENIIDESGMPKERFSAEFPKEGPSILRIQQVVRGDSAAYFCASSPQGLAGGTEQYFGPGTRLTVT.